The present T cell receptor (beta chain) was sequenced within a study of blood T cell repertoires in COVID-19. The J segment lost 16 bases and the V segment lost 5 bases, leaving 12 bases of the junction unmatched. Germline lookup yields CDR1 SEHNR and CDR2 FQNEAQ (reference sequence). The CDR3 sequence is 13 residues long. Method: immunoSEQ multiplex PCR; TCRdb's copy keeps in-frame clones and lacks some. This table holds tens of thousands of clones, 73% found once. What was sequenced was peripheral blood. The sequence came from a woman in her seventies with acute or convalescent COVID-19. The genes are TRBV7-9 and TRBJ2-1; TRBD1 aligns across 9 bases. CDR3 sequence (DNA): TGTGCCAGCAGCGGGGTGGACAGGGGTAGCAGCTTCTTC. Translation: CASSGVDRGSSFF.